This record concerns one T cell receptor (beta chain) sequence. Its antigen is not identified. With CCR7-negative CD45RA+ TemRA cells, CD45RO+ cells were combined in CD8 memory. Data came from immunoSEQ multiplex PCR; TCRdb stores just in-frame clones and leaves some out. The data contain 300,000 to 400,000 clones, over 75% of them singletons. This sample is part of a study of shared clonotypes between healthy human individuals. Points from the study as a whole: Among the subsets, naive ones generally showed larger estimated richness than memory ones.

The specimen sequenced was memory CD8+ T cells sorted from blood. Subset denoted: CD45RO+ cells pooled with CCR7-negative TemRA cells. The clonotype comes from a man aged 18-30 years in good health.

This chain's CDR3 is CASSQVDRVRGSYEQYF. In nucleotides, the CDR3 is TGCGCCAGCAGCCAGGTTGACAGGGTGCGGGGGTCCTACGAGCAGTACTTC. The chain couples TRBV4-1 to TRBJ2-7; D possibly uses TRBD1 or TRBD2 (7 bases each). Germline values: CDR1 MGHRA, CDR2 YSYEKL. This CDR3 has 17 amino acids. V lost 3 bases and J lost 1, with 19 bases in between.